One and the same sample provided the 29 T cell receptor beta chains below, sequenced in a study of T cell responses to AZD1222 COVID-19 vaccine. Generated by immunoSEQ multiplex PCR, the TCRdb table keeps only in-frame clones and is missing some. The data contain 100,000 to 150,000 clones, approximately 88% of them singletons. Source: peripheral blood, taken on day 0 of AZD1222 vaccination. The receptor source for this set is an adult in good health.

The CDR3 DNA sequence: TGTGCCAGCAGTGAAGGCGCAGGGCTTGGTGAGGATGAAAAACTGTTTTTT. It encodes CASSEGAGLGEDEKLFF. The chain employs TRBV2 and TRBJ1-4; maybe TRBD1 (5 bases). The CDR3 extends over 17 amino acids. The V and J ends lost 1 base and 6 bases respectively, with 18 bases between them. Germline V gene data show CDR1 as SNHLY and CDR2 as FYNNEI.

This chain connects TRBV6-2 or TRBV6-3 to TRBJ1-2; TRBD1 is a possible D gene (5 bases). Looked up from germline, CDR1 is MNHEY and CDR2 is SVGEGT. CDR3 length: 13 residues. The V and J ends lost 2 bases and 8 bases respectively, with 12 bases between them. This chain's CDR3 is CASSYGADRGYTF. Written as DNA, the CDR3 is TGTGCCAGCAGTTACGGGGCAGATCGGGGCTACACCTTC.

The CDR3 DNA follows: TGTGCCGTTAGAGGGGCGGGAGTAAGCAATGAGCAGTTCTTC. Amino acids: CAVRGAGVSNEQFF. The chain employs TRBV25-1 and TRBJ2-1, with 7 bases that match TRBD2. The germline gives CDR1 MGHDK, CDR2 SYGVNS. V lost 11 bases and J lost 6; bases outside the gene matches: 13. This CDR3 spans 14 amino acids.

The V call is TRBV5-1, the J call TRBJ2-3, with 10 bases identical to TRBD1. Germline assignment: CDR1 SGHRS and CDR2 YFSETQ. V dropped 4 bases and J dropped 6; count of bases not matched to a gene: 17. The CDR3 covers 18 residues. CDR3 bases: TGCGCCAGCAGCCCCTCCCTTGGATCTGACAGGGGGCATGATACGCAGTATTTT. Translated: CASSPSLGSDRGHDTQYF.

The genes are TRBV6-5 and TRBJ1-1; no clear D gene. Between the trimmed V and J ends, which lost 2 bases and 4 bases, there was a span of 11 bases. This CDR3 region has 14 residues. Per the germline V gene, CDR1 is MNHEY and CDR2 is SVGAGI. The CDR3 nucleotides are TGTGCCAGCAGTTACGGTTCCAGCGGCACTGAAGCTTTCTTT. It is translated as CASSYGSSGTEAFF.

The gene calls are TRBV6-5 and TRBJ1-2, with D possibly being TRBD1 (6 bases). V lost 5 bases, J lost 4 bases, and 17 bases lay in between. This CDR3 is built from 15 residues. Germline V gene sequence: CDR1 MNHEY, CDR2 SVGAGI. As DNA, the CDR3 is TGTGCCAGCAGTCTCCGGGAGACAGGTCCCTATGGCTACACCTTC. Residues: CASSLRETGPYGYTF.

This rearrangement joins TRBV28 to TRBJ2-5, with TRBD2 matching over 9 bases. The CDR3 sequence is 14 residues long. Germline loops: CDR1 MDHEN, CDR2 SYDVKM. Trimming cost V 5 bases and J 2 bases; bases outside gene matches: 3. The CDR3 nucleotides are TGTGCCAGCAGTCCGCGGGAGGGTCAAGAGACCCAGTACTTC. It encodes CASSPREGQETQYF.

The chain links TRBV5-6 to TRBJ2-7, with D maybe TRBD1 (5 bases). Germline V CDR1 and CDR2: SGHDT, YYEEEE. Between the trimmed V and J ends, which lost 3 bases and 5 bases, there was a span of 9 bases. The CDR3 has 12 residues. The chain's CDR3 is CASSYGHHEQYF. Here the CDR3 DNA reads TGTGCCAGCAGCTATGGACACCACGAGCAGTACTTC.

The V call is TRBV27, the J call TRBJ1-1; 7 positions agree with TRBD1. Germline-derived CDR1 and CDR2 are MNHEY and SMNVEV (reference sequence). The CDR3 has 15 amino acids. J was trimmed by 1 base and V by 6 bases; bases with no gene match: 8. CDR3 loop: CASRTAEGANTEAFF. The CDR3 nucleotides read TGTGCCAGCAGGACGGCGGAGGGGGCGAACACTGAAGCTTTCTTT.

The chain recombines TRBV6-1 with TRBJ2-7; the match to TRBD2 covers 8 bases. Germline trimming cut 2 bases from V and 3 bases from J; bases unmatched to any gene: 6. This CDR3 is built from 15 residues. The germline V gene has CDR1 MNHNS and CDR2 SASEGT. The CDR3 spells CASSEWVSGDYEQYF. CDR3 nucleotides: TGTGCCAGCAGTGAATGGGTTAGCGGGGACTACGAGCAGTACTTC.

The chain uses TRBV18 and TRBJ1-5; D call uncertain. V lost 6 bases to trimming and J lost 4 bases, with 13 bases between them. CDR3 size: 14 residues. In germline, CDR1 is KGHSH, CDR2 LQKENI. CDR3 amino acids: CASSRAGGNQPQHF. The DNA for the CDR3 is TGTGCCAGCTCCCGGGCAGGCGGTAATCAGCCCCAGCATTTT.

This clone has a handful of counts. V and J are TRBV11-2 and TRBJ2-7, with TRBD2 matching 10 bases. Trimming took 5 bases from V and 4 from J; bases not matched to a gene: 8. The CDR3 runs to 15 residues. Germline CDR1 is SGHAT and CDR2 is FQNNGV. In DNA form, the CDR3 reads TGTGCCAGCAGCCTACTAAGCGGGAGGGTGTACGAGCAGTACTTC. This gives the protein CASSLLSGRVYEQYF.

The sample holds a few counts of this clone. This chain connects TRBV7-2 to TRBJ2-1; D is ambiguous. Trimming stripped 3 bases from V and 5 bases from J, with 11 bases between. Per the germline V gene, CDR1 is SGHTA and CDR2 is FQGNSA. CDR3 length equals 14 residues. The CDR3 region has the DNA TGTGCCAGCAGCTTCGACCAAACTCACAATGAGCAGTTCTTC. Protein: CASSFDQTHNEQFF.

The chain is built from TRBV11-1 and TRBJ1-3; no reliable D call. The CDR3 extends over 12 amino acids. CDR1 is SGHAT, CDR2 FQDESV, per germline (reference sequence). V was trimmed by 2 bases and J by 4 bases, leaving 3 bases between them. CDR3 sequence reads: CASSLRGNTIYF. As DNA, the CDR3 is TGTGCCAGCAGCTTACGGGGAAACACCATATATTTT.

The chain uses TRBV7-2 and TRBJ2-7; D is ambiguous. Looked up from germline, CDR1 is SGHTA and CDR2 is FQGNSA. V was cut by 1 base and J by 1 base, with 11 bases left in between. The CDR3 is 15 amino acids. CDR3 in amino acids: CASSLGAVASYEQYF. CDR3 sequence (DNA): TGTGCCAGCAGCTTAGGGGCAGTCGCGTCCTACGAGCAGTACTTC.

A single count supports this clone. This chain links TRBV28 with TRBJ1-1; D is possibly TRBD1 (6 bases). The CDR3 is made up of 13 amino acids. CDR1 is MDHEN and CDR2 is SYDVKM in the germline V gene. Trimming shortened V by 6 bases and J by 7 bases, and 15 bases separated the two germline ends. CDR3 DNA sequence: TGTGCCAGCAGCGGGACACCGTTATATGAAGCTTTCTTT. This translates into CASSGTPLYEAFF.

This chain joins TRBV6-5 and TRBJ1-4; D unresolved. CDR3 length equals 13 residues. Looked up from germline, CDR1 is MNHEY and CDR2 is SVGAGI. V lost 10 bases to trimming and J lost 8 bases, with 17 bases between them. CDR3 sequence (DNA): TGTGCCACCCAAACCACGAAGGGCGAAAAACTGTTTTTT. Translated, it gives CATQTTKGEKLFF.

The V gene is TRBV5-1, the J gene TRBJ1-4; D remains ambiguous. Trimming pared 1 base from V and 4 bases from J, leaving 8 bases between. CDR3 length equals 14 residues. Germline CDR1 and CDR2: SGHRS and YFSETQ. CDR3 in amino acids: CASSLMGNNEKLFF. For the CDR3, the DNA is TGCGCCAGCAGCTTGATGGGAAATAATGAAAAACTGTTTTTT.

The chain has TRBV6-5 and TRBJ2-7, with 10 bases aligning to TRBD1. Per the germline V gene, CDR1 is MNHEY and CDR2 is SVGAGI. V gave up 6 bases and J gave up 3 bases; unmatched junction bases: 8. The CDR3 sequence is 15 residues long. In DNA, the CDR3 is TGTGCCAGCAGAGGATCCGGGACAGGGGTCTACGAGCAGTACTTC. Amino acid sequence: CASRGSGTGVYEQYF.

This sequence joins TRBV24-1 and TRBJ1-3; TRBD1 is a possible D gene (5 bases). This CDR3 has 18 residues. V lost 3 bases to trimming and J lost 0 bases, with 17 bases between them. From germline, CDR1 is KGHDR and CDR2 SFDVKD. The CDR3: CATSDAGWDPSSGNTIYF. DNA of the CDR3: TGTGCCACCAGTGATGCGGGGTGGGACCCGAGCTCTGGAAACACCATATATTTT.

The CDR3 nucleotides read TGTGCCAGCTCACCTCCGGGACAGGTGTTCTCTGGGGCCAACGTCCTGACTTTC. It translates to CASSPPGQVFSGANVLTF. The chain uses TRBV18 and TRBJ2-6, with 8 bases identical to TRBD1. Germline values: CDR1 KGHSH, CDR2 LQKENI. V lost 3 bases to trimming and J lost 0 bases; unmatched junction nucleotides: 7. The CDR3 loop spans 18 amino acids.

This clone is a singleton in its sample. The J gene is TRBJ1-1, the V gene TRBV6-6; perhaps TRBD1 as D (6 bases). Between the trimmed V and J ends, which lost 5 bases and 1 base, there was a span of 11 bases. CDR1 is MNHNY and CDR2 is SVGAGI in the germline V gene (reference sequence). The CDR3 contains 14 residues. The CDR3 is CASSQYRENTEAFF. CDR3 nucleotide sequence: TGTGCCAGCAGTCAATACAGGGAGAACACTGAAGCTTTCTTT.

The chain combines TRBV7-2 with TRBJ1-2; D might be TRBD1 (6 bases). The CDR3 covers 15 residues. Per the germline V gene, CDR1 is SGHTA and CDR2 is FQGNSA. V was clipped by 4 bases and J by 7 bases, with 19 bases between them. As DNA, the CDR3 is TGTGCCAGCAGCTCATGGGGGGCAGGAGAAAGTGGCTACACCTTC. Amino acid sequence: CASSSWGAGESGYTF.

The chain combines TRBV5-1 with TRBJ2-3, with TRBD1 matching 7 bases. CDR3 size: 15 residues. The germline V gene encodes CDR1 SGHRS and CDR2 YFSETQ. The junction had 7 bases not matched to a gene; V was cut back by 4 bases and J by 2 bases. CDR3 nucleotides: TGCGCCAGCAGCCTTGGACAGGCTCTCACAGATACGCAGTATTTT. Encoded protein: CASSLGQALTDTQYF.

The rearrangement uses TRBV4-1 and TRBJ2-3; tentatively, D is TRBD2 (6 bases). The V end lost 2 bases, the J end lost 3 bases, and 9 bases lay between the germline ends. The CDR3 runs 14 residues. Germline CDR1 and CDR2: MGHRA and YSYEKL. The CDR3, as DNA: TGCGCCAGCAGCCAATTCGGGACTACAGATACGCAGTATTTT. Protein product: CASSQFGTTDTQYF.

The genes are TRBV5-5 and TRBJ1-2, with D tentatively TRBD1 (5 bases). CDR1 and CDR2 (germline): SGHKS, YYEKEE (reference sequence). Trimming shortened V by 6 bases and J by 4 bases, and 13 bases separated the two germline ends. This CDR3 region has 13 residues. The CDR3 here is CASTGSGAYGYTF. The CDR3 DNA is TGTGCCAGCACCGGTAGCGGGGCCTATGGCTACACCTTC.

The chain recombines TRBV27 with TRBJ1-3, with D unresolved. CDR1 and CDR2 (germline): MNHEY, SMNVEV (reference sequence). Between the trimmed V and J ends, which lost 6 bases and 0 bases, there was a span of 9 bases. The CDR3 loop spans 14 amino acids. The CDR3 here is CASSSVISGNTIYF. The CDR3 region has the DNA TGTGCCAGCAGCTCAGTGATCTCTGGAAACACCATATATTTT.

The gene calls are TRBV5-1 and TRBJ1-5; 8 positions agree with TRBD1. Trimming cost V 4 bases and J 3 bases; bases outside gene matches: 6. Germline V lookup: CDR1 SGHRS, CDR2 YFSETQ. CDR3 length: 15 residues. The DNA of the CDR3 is TGCGCCAGCAGCCTGCAGGGGGCGATCAATCAGCCCCAGCATTTT. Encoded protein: CASSLQGAINQPQHF.

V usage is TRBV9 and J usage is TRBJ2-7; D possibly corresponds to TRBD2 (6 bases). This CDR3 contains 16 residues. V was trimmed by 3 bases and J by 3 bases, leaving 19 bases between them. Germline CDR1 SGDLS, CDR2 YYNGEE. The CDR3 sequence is CASSAQGWAGRYEQYF. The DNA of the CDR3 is TGTGCCAGCAGCGCCCAGGGCTGGGCGGGACGCTACGAGCAGTACTTC.